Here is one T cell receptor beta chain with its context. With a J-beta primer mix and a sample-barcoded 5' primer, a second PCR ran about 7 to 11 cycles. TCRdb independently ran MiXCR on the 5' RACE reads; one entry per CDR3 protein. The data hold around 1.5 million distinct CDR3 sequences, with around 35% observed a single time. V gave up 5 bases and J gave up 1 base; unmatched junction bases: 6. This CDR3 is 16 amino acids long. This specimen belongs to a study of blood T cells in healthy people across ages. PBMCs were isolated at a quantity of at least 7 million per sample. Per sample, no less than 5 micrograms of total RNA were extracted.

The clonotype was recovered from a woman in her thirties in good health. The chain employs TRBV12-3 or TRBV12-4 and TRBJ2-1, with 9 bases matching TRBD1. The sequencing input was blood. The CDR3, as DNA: TGTGCCAGCAGTAGGGGGACAGGGAGATCCTACAATGAGCAGTTCTTC. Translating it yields CASSRGTGRSYNEQFF.